Below are 32 T cell receptor beta chains sequenced from a single sample in a study of cytomegalovirus exposure and HLA in healthy donors. The PCR contained 60 Vbeta and 13 Jbeta primers. Sequencing used immunoSEQ multiplex PCR; TCRdb keeps in-frame clones, though not all of them. The sample holds 95,000 to 100,000 clones; about 85% are singletons and the top ten take around 3.6%. Input material: PBMCs. These receptors were taken from a man aged 25-45 years in good health and CMV-seronegative.

This chain connects TRBV6-6 to TRBJ2-1; the D gene is possibly TRBD1 (7 bases). This CDR3 comprises 16 residues. Per germline, CDR1 MNHNY and CDR2 SVGAGI (reference sequence). V gave up 0 bases and J gave up 3 bases, with 12 bases separating them. The CDR3 loop reads CASSYSLRGDYNEQFF. The CDR3 DNA follows: TGTGCCAGCAGTTACTCCCTCAGGGGGGACTACAATGAGCAGTTCTTC.

V is TRBV23-1 and J is TRBJ1-5, with 7 bases matching TRBD1. TRBV23-1 is sorted into the ORF group, with uncertain function. The CDR3 totals 17 residues. J lost 4 bases, V lost 0 bases, and 9 bases had no gene match. The DNA for the CDR3 is TGCGCCAGCAGTCAATCTCCCCAGGGGGTACAAAATCAGCCCCAGCATTTT. Protein sequence: CASSQSPQGVQNQPQHF.

The chain uses TRBV6-1 and TRBJ2-7; 7 nucleotides agree with TRBD1. The V gene end was trimmed by 4 bases and the J gene end by 6 bases; junction bases not matched to a gene: 3. CDR1 is MNHNS, CDR2 SASEGT, per germline. CDR3 length equals 12 residues. CDR3 coding DNA: TGTGCCAGCAGTGCGAACAGGGGCGAGCAGTACTTC. Residues: CASSANRGEQYF.

This sequence joins TRBV7-2 and TRBJ2-3, with 7 bases lining up with TRBD1. Germline V gene sequence: CDR1 SGHTA, CDR2 FQGNSA. V lost 3 bases and J lost 0; bases outside the gene matches: 0. The CDR3 totals 14 residues. CDR3 sequence (DNA): TGTGCCAGCAGCTTGGGACAGAGCACAGATACGCAGTATTTT. Amino acids: CASSLGQSTDTQYF.

The chain's CDR3 is CASSGEGVPKNIQYF. The CDR3 DNA reads as TGTGCCAGCAGTGGGGAGGGTGTTCCCAAAAACATTCAGTACTTC. This chain uses TRBV2 with TRBJ2-4; 7 bases line up with TRBD2. This CDR3 is 15 amino acids long. After removal of 4 bases from V and 2 bases from J, the junction contained 5 bases not matched to a gene. Germline V CDR1 and CDR2: SNHLY, FYNNEI.

The chain recombines TRBV7-2 with TRBJ2-4; the D gene is possibly TRBD2 (5 bases). V lost 5 bases, J lost 5 bases, and 16 bases lay in between. Germline CDR1 is SGHTA and CDR2 is FQGNSA. The CDR3 consists of 15 residues. This chain's CDR3 is CASSPTHTEENIQYF. The CDR3, as DNA: TGTGCCAGCAGCCCTACCCACACGGAGGAAAACATTCAGTACTTC.

The table lists this clone with a count of one. The chain uses TRBV27 and TRBJ2-3, with D maybe TRBD1 (5 bases). Germline V CDR1 and CDR2: MNHEY, SMNVEV (reference sequence). The CDR3 sequence is 13 residues long. V lost 4 bases to trimming and J lost 7 bases, with 12 bases between them. CDR3 sequence: CASSWSGKNTQYF. The CDR3 DNA is TGTGCCAGCAGTTGGTCAGGGAAGAATACGCAGTATTTT.

The J gene is TRBJ2-7, the V gene TRBV11-2, with TRBD2 matching 7 bases. Trimming at V came to 5 bases and at J to 6 bases, leaving 7 bases not matched to a gene. CDR1 and CDR2 (germline): SGHAT, FQNNGV. This CDR3 has 13 residues. CDR3 coding DNA: TGTGCCAGCAGCCCCGGGTGGGGGGGCGAGCAGTACTTC. It translates to CASSPGWGGEQYF.

This sequence joins TRBV7-8 and TRBJ1-1, with D unclear. The CDR3 has 14 amino acids. Trimming removed 1 base at V and 1 base at J, with 7 bases between. Germline lookup yields CDR1 SGHVS and CDR2 FQNEAQ. Here the CDR3 DNA reads TGTGCCAGCAGCTTAGGGGCCGAGAACACTGAAGCTTTCTTT. It codes for CASSLGAENTEAFF.

The gene calls are TRBV4-1 and TRBJ2-7; D is possibly TRBD1 (6 bases). The CDR3 is made up of 12 amino acids. V was clipped by 0 bases and J by 9 bases, with 9 bases between them. CDR1 and CDR2 (germline): MGHRA, YSYEKL. CDR3 loop: CASSQDGGAQYF. The CDR3 region has the DNA TGCGCCAGCAGCCAAGATGGGGGCGCGCAGTACTTC.

The V call is TRBV27, the J call TRBJ1-2; 8 bases are shared with TRBD1. The germline V gene has CDR1 MNHEY and CDR2 SMNVEV (reference sequence). This CDR3 has 16 amino acids. J was trimmed by 5 bases and V by 3 bases; bases with no gene match: 11. The CDR3 protein is CASSLLSDRGLYGYTF. Written as DNA, the CDR3 is TGTGCCAGCAGTTTGTTAAGTGACAGGGGTTTATATGGCTACACCTTC.

The gene calls are TRBV6-1 and TRBJ1-2; D possibly corresponds to TRBD1 (5 bases). Per the germline V gene, CDR1 is MNHNS and CDR2 is SASEGT. V was trimmed by 2 bases and J by 5 bases, leaving 18 bases between them. CDR3 length: 16 residues. DNA for the CDR3: TGTGCCAGCAGTGAACCGGGACTGCTCACTTATTATGGCTACACCTTC. Its protein is CASSEPGLLTYYGYTF.

The V and J genes are TRBV19 and TRBJ2-7, with TRBD1 matching 9 bases. V shed 3 bases, J shed 1 base, and the junction held 4 bases outside the gene matches. Looked up from germline, CDR1 is LNHDA and CDR2 is SQIVND (reference sequence). This CDR3 has 15 amino acids. CDR3 bases: TGTGCCAGTAGTATCCTGGACAGGGGTTCCTACGAGCAGTACTTC. This gives the protein CASSILDRGSYEQYF.

The V gene is TRBV9, the J gene TRBJ2-5; D unresolved. The CDR3 sequence is 14 residues long. Trimming took 3 bases from V and 3 from J, leaving 12 bases between them. CDR1 SGDLS and CDR2 YYNGEE come from the germline V gene. The CDR3 region is CASSENSLEETQYF. CDR3 coding DNA: TGTGCCAGCAGCGAAAACAGCTTAGAAGAGACCCAGTACTTC.

This sequence joins TRBV7-9 and TRBJ2-2, with TRBD1 identical over 9 bases. With V trimmed by 1 base and J by 13 bases, 13 bases remained unmatched. This CDR3 contains 16 residues. Germline values: CDR1 SEHNR, CDR2 FQNEAQ (reference sequence). Written as DNA, the CDR3 is TGTGCCAGCAGCTTAGAATTATCCCGAGGGACAGGGCCGCTGTTTTTT. Translating gives CASSLELSRGTGPLFF.

The chain combines TRBV18 with TRBJ2-3; 15 positions agree with TRBD2. Germline V lookup: CDR1 KGHSH, CDR2 LQKENI. After removal of 2 bases from V and 3 bases from J, the junction contained 3 bases not matched to a gene. The CDR3 extends over 17 amino acids. The CDR3, as DNA: TGTGCCAGCTCACCAGGGACTAGCGGGGGGATGACAGATACGCAGTATTTT. Its protein product is CASSPGTSGGMTDTQYF.

This clone has more than one count but fewer than ten. One junction end disagrees with the germline gene, perhaps due to a read error. J is TRBJ2-7 and V is TRBV4-2; 10 bases map to TRBD2. The CDR3 has 18 residues. From germline, CDR1 is LGHNA and CDR2 YNFKEQ. CDR3 in DNA: TGTGCCAGCAGTCAAGGGACAGCGGGGGGGCCCGACTCCTACGAGCAGTACTTC. Translated: CASSQGTAGGPDSYEQYF.

The genes are TRBV5-4 and TRBJ1-4; tentatively, D is TRBD1 (6 bases). CDR1 SGHNT and CDR2 YYREEE come from the germline V gene (reference sequence). This CDR3 contains 16 residues. V lost 4 bases to trimming and J lost 0 bases, with 13 bases between them. The CDR3 region is CASSEQGAATNEKLFF. The CDR3 bases are TGTGCCAGCAGCGAACAGGGAGCTGCAACTAATGAAAAACTGTTTTTT.

Concerning this clone: A junction boundary mismatches the germline segment, possibly from a read error. The rearrangement joins TRBV9 to TRBJ1-2; possible D gene TRBD1, 5 bases. This CDR3 spans 12 amino acids. In germline, CDR1 is SGDLS, CDR2 YYNGEE. The DNA of the CDR3 is TGTGCCAGCAGCGCCCAGACCTCAGGGTTACTCTTC. Its translation: CASSAQTSGLLF.

The chain recombines TRBV5-1 with TRBJ2-5, with 9 bases identical to TRBD1. This CDR3 comprises 15 residues. CDR1 and CDR2 from the germline V gene are SGHRS and YFSETQ. J gave up 4 bases and V 4 bases, and 8 bases lay outside the gene matches. CDR3 residues: CASSPSGQGVETQYF. The CDR3 coding sequence is TGCGCCAGCAGCCCCTCGGGACAGGGAGTAGAGACCCAGTACTTC.

This chain connects TRBV7-8 to TRBJ2-7, with 8 bases fitting TRBD1. Germline CDR1 is SGHVS and CDR2 is FQNEAQ. The junction had 25 bases not matched to a gene; V was cut back by 2 bases and J by 10 bases. This CDR3 region has 19 residues. CDR3 sequence: CASSLRTGNLLRAQTPQYF. Here the CDR3 DNA reads TGTGCCAGCAGCTTAAGGACAGGGAACCTACTACGCGCACAGACGCCCCAGTACTTC.

V and J are TRBV6-5 and TRBJ2-1; TRBD2 matches 8 bases. Germline CDR1 and CDR2: MNHEY and SVGAGI. V shed 6 bases, J shed 6 bases, and the junction held 10 bases outside the gene matches. This CDR3 region has 15 residues. In DNA, the CDR3 is TGTGCCAGCAGGCTGGCTACGGGAGGGGGCAATGAGCAGTTCTTC. Encoded protein: CASRLATGGGNEQFF.

The chain is built from TRBV6-1 and TRBJ1-1; 8 bases map to TRBD1. This CDR3 contains 15 residues. In germline, CDR1 is MNHNS, CDR2 SASEGT. After removal of 1 base from V and 6 bases from J, the junction contained 7 bases not matched to a gene. The CDR3 sequence: CASSEEGTGGAEAFF. For the CDR3, the DNA is TGTGCCAGCAGTGAAGAGGGGACAGGCGGGGCTGAAGCTTTCTTT.

The chain links TRBV2 to TRBJ2-7, with TRBD1 matching 8 bases. Germline-derived CDR1 and CDR2 are SNHLY and FYNNEI. The CDR3 runs to 11 residues. V shed 3 bases, J shed 13 bases, and the junction held 5 bases outside the gene matches. CDR3 in amino acids: CASSDEGQVYF. The CDR3 coding sequence is TGTGCCAGCAGTGATGAGGGACAGGTATACTTC.

The V and J genes are TRBV5-4 and TRBJ1-6; D gene ambiguous. CDR3 length: 17 amino acids. The germline V gene has CDR1 SGHNT and CDR2 YYREEE (reference sequence). V was trimmed by 0 bases and J by 0 bases, leaving 10 bases between them. Here the CDR3 reads CASSLGSPSSYNSPLHF. The DNA of the CDR3 is TGTGCCAGCAGCTTGGGGAGTCCCAGCTCCTATAATTCACCCCTCCACTTT.

The chain is built from TRBV28 and TRBJ2-7, with 7 positions matching TRBD2. The ends lost 5 bases at V and 0 bases at J; junction bases unmatched: 4. The germline V gene encodes CDR1 MDHEN and CDR2 SYDVKM. This CDR3 is built from 14 residues. CDR3 amino acids: CASSRGGSSYEQYF. In DNA form, the CDR3 reads TGTGCCAGCAGTAGGGGAGGGAGCTCCTACGAGCAGTACTTC.

The chain joins TRBV9 to TRBJ2-7; D is possibly TRBD2 (6 bases). V lost 0 bases to trimming and J lost 5 bases, with 18 bases between them. The CDR3 loop spans 16 amino acids. CDR1 and CDR2 (germline): SGDLS, YYNGEE. CDR3 in amino acids: CASSVGGGGVSNEQYF. The CDR3 region has the DNA TGTGCCAGCAGCGTAGGGGGAGGAGGCGTCTCAAACGAGCAGTACTTC.

The chain links TRBV10-2 to TRBJ1-5; 7 bases are a match to TRBD1. The CDR3 totals 15 residues. V dropped 3 bases and J dropped 4; count of bases not matched to a gene: 6. CDR1 WSHSY and CDR2 SAAADI come from the germline V gene. The CDR3 spells CASSEPGGTNQPQHF. CDR3 DNA sequence: TGCGCCAGCAGTGAACCAGGGGGGACAAATCAGCCCCAGCATTTT.

This clone was picked up a small number of times. The chain links TRBV6-6 to TRBJ2-7; D gene uncertain. The germline CDR1 and CDR2 sequences are MNHNY and SVGAGI (reference sequence). Deletions cut 0 bases from V and 1 base from J, with 7 bases between. The CDR3 consists of 14 residues. The CDR3 DNA follows: TGTGCCAGCAGTTACTCCGACGGGTCCTACGAGCAGTACTTC. It yields the protein CASSYSDGSYEQYF.

In its sample, this clone was seen a few times. The genes are TRBV27 and TRBJ1-4; D perhaps matches TRBD1 (6 bases). The CDR3 runs to 15 residues. From germline, CDR1 is MNHEY and CDR2 SMNVEV (reference sequence). Trimming left V 6 bases short and J 8 bases short, with 19 bases between. CDR3 protein: CASSPRGLGDEKLFF. CDR3 nucleotides: TGTGCCAGCAGCCCCAGGGGCCTTGGTGACGAAAAACTGTTTTTT.

The chain uses TRBV6-5 and TRBJ1-3; D gene unclear. Trimming took 6 bases from V and 0 from J, leaving 12 bases between them. The CDR3 has 15 amino acids. Germline-derived CDR1 and CDR2 are MNHEY and SVGAGI. Here the CDR3 reads CASRPTLSSGNTIYF. In nucleotides, the CDR3 is TGTGCCAGCAGGCCGACATTGAGCTCTGGAAACACCATATATTTT.

V and J are TRBV11-2 and TRBJ1-4, with 8 nucleotides matching TRBD1. CDR3 length: 13 amino acids. From germline, CDR1 is SGHAT and CDR2 FQNNGV. Trimming took 5 bases from V and 10 from J; bases not matched to a gene: 6. The CDR3 loop reads CASSPQQGGKLFF. As DNA, the CDR3 is TGTGCCAGCAGCCCACAACAGGGGGGAAAACTGTTTTTT.